This entry lists 9 T cell receptor beta chains sequenced from one sample in a study of PD-1 blockade in mismatch repair-deficient tumors. The data were produced by immunoSEQ multiplex PCR, yet TCRdb's version contains in-frame clones alone and is incomplete. The sample lists tens of thousands of clones, approximately 81% occurring once. The material was peripheral blood, obtained 44 weeks after starting pembrolizumab. All receptors derive from an adult with mismatch repair-deficient cancer.

This rearrangement joins TRBV6-6 to TRBJ2-7, with TRBD1 matching over 10 bases. The germline V gene encodes CDR1 MNHNY and CDR2 SVGAGI (reference sequence). V was pared by 2 bases and J by 4 bases, with 2 bases of the junction left unmatched. The CDR3 contains 14 residues. This CDR3 reads CASSYGQGGYEQYF. In DNA form, the CDR3 reads TGTGCCAGCAGTTACGGACAGGGGGGATACGAGCAGTACTTC.

The chain uses TRBV28 and TRBJ2-2, with 11 bases lining up with TRBD2. There are 18 residues in the CDR3. The germline CDR1 and CDR2 sequences are MDHEN and SYDVKM. V shed 8 bases, J shed 3 bases, and the junction held 14 bases outside the gene matches. The CDR3 sequence is CASFPGTSGRLDTGELFF. The CDR3 DNA reads TGTGCCAGCTTCCCCGGAACTAGCGGGAGATTAGACACCGGGGAGCTGTTTTTT.

The V call is TRBV27, the J call TRBJ1-2; D not resolved. Germline assignment: CDR1 MNHEY and CDR2 SMNVEV (reference sequence). The CDR3 sequence is 13 residues long. Trimming removed 0 bases at V and 6 bases at J, with 8 bases between. CDR3 protein: CASSLSDTNGYTF. The CDR3 coding sequence is TGTGCCAGCAGTTTATCTGACACGAATGGCTACACCTTC.

This chain joins TRBV30 and TRBJ1-2; tentative D call: TRBD1 (5 bases). CDR3 length equals 13 residues. The V gene's germline CDR1 is GTSNPN and CDR2 SVGIG (reference sequence). V lost 7 bases and J 8 bases, leaving 20 bases between the germline ends. CDR3 region: CALNLGTAGGYTF. CDR3 DNA sequence: TGTGCCTTGAATCTCGGGACGGCCGGAGGCTACACCTTC.

The count of this clone is one. Compared with germline, one end of the junction differs, possibly owing to a read error. The chain couples TRBV15 to TRBJ2-7; perhaps TRBD1 as D (6 bases). Looked up from germline, CDR1 is LNHNV and CDR2 is YYDKDF (reference sequence). The CDR3 is made up of 12 amino acids. CDR3 bases: TGTGCCACCAGCAGAGATCAGGACAGCCAGCTTTTC. This translates into CATSRDQDSQLF.

The table lists this clone with a count of one. The rearrangement joins TRBV5-4 to TRBJ2-2; 7 bases are a match to TRBD1. With 0 bases clipped from V and 0 bases from J, the junction kept 2 bases outside the gene matches. Germline V gene data show CDR1 as SGHNT and CDR2 as YYREEE (reference sequence). The CDR3 has 16 amino acids. CDR3 loop: CASSLAQGANTGELFF. The CDR3 nucleotides read TGTGCCAGCAGCTTGGCTCAGGGGGCGAACACCGGGGAGCTGTTTTTT.

This sequence joins TRBV4-3 and TRBJ1-5; D gene ambiguous. This CDR3 comprises 15 residues. Trimming removed 0 bases from V and 0 bases from J, with 6 bases in between. From germline, CDR1 is LGHNA and CDR2 YSLEER. The CDR3 region has the DNA TGCGCCAGCAGCCAAGATGACCTTAGCAATCAGCCCCAGCATTTT. Its translation: CASSQDDLSNQPQHF.

The chain links TRBV21-1 to TRBJ1-2. TRBV21-1 is a known pseudogene. The CDR3 totals 15 residues. The CDR3 DNA follows: TGTGCCAGCAGCAAAAAAGAACAGGAGGATATAGGCTACACCTTC. Its translation: CASSKKEQEDIGYTF.

This chain joins TRBV11-3 and TRBJ2-1; D gene unclear. V was clipped by 5 bases and J by 5 bases, with 10 bases between them. The CDR3 covers 13 residues. Germline V gives CDR1 SGHNT, CDR2 YENEEA. CDR3 sequence reads: CASSLGPNNEQFF. The CDR3 nucleotides read TGTGCCAGCAGCCTCGGCCCAAACAATGAGCAGTTCTTC.